This T cell receptor (beta chain) stems from a study of identical twins. Germline CDR1 reads SGHDT; CDR2 reads YYEEEE. Trimming removed 9 bases from V and 9 bases from J, with 16 bases in between. The CDR3 is made up of 12 amino acids. TCRdb recomputed calls from the 5' RACE reads with MiXCR, one row per CDR3 protein. The sample has approximately 230,000 distinct CDR3 sequences, under 8.5% seen once; the top ten hold roughly 15%. This sample was shared with a second study, whose subject was T cells expressing NK-cell markers. As that study records: In roughly six donors, dominant NKG2C+ clonotypes were about 1.0-8% of CD8+ T cells. These clonotypes also led the CD3+CD56-NKG2C+ fraction in a handful of donors.

The specimen sequenced was CD8+ T cells sorted from blood. The source is a woman under 30 in good health. V usage is TRBV5-6 and J usage is TRBJ2-1; the D gene is possibly TRBD2 (5 bases). CDR3: CAMSPGRGEQFF. CDR3 nucleotide sequence: TGTGCCATGAGCCCCGGTCGGGGTGAGCAGTTCTTC.